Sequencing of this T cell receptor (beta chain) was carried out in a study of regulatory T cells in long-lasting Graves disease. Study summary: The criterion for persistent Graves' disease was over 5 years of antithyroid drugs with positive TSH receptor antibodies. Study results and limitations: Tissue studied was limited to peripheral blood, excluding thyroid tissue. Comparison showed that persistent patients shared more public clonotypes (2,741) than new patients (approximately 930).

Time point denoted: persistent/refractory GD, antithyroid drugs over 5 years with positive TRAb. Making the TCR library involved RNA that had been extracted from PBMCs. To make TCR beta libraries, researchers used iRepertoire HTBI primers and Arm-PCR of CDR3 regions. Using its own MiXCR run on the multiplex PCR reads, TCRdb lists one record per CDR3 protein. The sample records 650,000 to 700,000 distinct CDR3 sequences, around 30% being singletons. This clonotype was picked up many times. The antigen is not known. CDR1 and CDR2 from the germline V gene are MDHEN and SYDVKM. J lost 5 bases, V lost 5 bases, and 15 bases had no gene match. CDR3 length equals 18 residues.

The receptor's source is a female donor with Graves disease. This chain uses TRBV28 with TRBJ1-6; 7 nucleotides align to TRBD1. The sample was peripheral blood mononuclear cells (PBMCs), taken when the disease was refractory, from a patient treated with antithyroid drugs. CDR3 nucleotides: TGTGCCAGCAGTCCGGTACCGGGACAGCCGACGCATAATTCACCCCTCCACTTT. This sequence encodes CASSPVPGQPTHNSPLHF.